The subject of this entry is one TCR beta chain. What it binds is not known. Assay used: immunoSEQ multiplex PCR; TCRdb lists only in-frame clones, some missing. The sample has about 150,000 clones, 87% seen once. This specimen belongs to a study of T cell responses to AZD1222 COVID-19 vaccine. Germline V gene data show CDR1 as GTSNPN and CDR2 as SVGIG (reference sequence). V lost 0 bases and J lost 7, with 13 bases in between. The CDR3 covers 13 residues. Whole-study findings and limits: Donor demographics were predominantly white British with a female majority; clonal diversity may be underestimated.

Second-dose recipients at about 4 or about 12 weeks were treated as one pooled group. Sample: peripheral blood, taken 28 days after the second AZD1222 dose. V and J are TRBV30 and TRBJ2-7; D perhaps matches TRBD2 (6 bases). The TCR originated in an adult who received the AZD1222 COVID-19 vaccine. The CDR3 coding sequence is TGTGCCTGGAGTGTACTAGCACGGGTTGAGCAGTACTTC. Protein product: CAWSVLARVEQYF.